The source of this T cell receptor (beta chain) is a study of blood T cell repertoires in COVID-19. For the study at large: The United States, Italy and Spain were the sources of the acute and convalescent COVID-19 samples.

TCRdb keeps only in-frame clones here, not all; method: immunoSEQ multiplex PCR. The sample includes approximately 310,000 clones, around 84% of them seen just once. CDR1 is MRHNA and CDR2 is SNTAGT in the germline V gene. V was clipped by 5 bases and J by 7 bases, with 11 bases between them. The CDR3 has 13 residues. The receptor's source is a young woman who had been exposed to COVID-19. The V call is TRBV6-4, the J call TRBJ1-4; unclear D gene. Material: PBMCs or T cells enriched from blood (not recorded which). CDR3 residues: CASSTNAGEKLFF. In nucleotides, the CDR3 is TGTGCCAGCAGTACTAATGCCGGTGAAAAACTGTTTTTT.